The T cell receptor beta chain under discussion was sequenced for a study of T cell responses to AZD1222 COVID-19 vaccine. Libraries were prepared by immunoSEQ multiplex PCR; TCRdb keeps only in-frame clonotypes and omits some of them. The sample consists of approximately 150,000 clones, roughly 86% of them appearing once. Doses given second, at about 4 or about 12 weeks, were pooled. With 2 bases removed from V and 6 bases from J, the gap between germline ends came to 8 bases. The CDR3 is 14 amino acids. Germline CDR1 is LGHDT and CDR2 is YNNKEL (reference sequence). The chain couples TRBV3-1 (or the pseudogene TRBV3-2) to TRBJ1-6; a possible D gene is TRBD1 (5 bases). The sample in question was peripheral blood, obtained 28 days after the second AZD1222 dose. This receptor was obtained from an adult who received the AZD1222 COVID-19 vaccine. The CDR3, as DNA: TGTGCCAGCAGCCAAAGAGACAGTAATTCACCCCTCCACTTT. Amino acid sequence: CASSQRDSNSPLHF.